Listed below are T cell receptor beta chains from one sample, sequenced in a study of shared clonotypes between healthy human individuals. Sequencing used immunoSEQ multiplex PCR; TCRdb keeps in-frame clones, though not all of them. The table records approximately 2,200,000 clones, 85% to 95% of them present only once. Sequences were obtained from naive CD8+ T cells from PBMCs. All receptors come from a man younger than 35 in good health. Some clones in this sample may be carry-over from other donors' samples. Both conserved end residues are part of each CDR3. D genes are given only for firm matches. Rows give clone size only sometimes, using once, few, many, or a class for an expanded clone.

v_gene	j_gene	len	abundance	d_gene	CDR3nt	CDR3aa
TRBV4-3	TRBJ2-7	14	NA	NA	TGCGCCAGCAGCCGGTCCAGGGAGCTCTACGAGCAGTACTTC	CASSRSRELYEQYF
TRBV29-1	TRBJ2-1	13	NA	TRBD1	TGCAGCGTTGAAATCCAGGGGGCAAATGAGCAGTTCTTC	CSVEIQGANEQFF
TRBV30	TRBJ2-7	13	NA	NA	TGTGCCTGGAGGCACACAGGGACGTGGGAGCAGTACTTC	CAWRHTGTWEQYF
TRBV29-1	TRBJ2-1	16	NA	TRBD2	TGCAGCGTTGAGCTACCGGGAGGGGTTTCCTACAATGAGCAGTTCTTC	CSVELPGGVSYNEQFF
TRBV25-1	TRBJ1-2	15	NA	NA	TGTGCCAGCAGTGAATGGTGGCAGGAGAACTATGGCTACACCTTC	CASSEWWQENYGYTF
TRBV13	TRBJ2-6	20	NA	TRBD1	TGTGCCAGCAGCGCATTACCCGGGACAGGGGCTTCCCATGGGGCCAACGTCCTGACTTTC	CASSALPGTGASHGANVLTF
TRBV27	TRBJ1-2	15	NA	NA	TGTGCCAGCAGTTTTGATGCAGGGGTAGGCTATGGCTACACCTTC	CASSFDAGVGYGYTF
TRBV27	TRBJ1-1	15	NA	NA	TGTGCCAGCAGTTTATCTCGGGGTTTGAACACTGAAGCTTTCTTT	CASSLSRGLNTEAFF
TRBV28	TRBJ1-5	17	NA	NA	TGTGCCAGCAGTCCTTCCCGGGGCAGGGTATACGATCAGCCCCAGCATTTT	CASSPSRGRVYDQPQHF
TRBV19	TRBJ2-2	14	NA	TRBD1	TGTGCCAGTAAGAGGGACAGGGACACCGGGGAGCTGTTTTTT	CASKRDRDTGELFF
TRBV5-5	TRBJ2-7	14	NA	TRBD1	TGTGCCAGCAGAGGGGAGACAGGGACCTACGAGCAGTACTTC	CASRGETGTYEQYF
TRBV4-1	TRBJ1-1	15	few	NA	TGCGCCAGCAGCCGTACATCGTCCGAGAACACTGAAGCTTTCTTT	CASSRTSSENTEAFF
TRBV11-2	TRBJ2-7	13	NA	NA	TGTGCCAGCAGCCGCCGGGACCCCTACGAGCAGTACTTC	CASSRRDPYEQYF
TRBV19	TRBJ1-5	15	NA	NA	TGTGCCAGTAGTATAGGACACCTTAGCAATCAGCCCCAGCATTTT	CASSIGHLSNQPQHF
TRBV9	TRBJ2-1	15	once	TRBD2	TGTGCCAGCACCCTTAGCGGGAGACCACACAATGAGCAGTTCTTC	CASTLSGRPHNEQFF
TRBV6-6	TRBJ2-7	15	NA	NA	TGTGCCAGCAGTTCCCTCTTGACGGGCTCCTACGAGCAGTACTTC	CASSSLLTGSYEQYF
TRBV7-9	TRBJ2-7	14	NA	TRBD2	TGTGCCAGCAGCGAGCGGGGGAGCTCCTACGAGCAGTACTTC	CASSERGSSYEQYF
TRBV28	TRBJ2-3	17	NA	NA	TGTGCCACCGACCCGCTGTCGTCTGCTCACAACACAGATACGCAGTATTTT	CATDPLSSAHNTDTQYF
TRBV7-2	TRBJ2-4	16	NA	NA	TGTGCCAGCAGCTTTGATTCGTCGTTAGCCAAAAACATTCAGTACTTC	CASSFDSSLAKNIQYF
TRBV2	TRBJ2-1	13	NA	NA	TGTGCCAGCCGGGGAAGCTCCTACAATGAGCAGTTCTTC	CASRGSSYNEQFF
TRBV2	TRBJ2-7	16	NA	NA	TGTGCCAGCAGTGTCCCCCCGGGCAGGACGTCCTACGAGCAGTACTTC	CASSVPPGRTSYEQYF
TRBV5-6	TRBJ2-7	12	NA	NA	TGTGCCAGCAGCTTAGGGTATCACGAGCAGTACTTC	CASSLGYHEQYF
TRBV5-6	TRBJ2-4	14	NA	NA	TGTGCCAGCAGCTTGGAGGGGGCCAAAAACATTCAGTACTTC	CASSLEGAKNIQYF
TRBV5-4	TRBJ2-7	13	NA	NA	TGTGCCAGCAGCTTGGCCCTCGCCTACGAGCAGTACTTC	CASSLALAYEQYF
TRBV6-4	TRBJ1-5	13	NA	NA	TGTGCCAGCAGTGACAGCGCGGGGAAGCCCCAGCATTTT	CASSDSAGKPQHF
TRBV5-1	TRBJ2-1	12	NA	TRBD2	TGCGCCAGCAGCCCAGCGGGGGGGGAGCAGTTCTTC	CASSPAGGEQFF
TRBV28	TRBJ1-1	14	once	NA	TGTGCCAGCAGTTTAGTTAGAGGTAACACTGAAGCTTTCTTT	CASSLVRGNTEAFF
TRBV4-3	TRBJ1-1	13	few	NA	TGCGCCAGCAGCCAAGTGGAGGGGGCTGAAGCTTTCTTT	CASSQVEGAEAFF
TRBV28	TRBJ2-1	15	NA	NA	TGTGCCAGCAGTTCGGTAACTAGCTTCCACAATGAGCAGTTCTTC	CASSSVTSFHNEQFF
TRBV6-4	TRBJ1-3	16	NA	NA	TGTGCCAGCAGGCCTGGGGAGGGACTTTGTGGAAACACCATATATTTT	CASRPGEGLCGNTIYF
TRBV7-8	TRBJ1-1	14	NA	TRBD1	TGTGCCAGCAGCCGGGGGACAGGGCACACTGAAGCTTTCTTT	CASSRGTGHTEAFF
TRBV11-2	TRBJ2-1	12	NA	NA	TGTGCCAGCAGCTCCCAGGGCAATGAGCAGTTCTTC	CASSSQGNEQFF
TRBV5-1	TRBJ1-1	14	NA	NA	TGCGCCAGCAGCAGTCACAGGACGAACACTGAAGCTTTCTTT	CASSSHRTNTEAFF
TRBV7-3	TRBJ2-1	14	once	NA	TGTGCCAGCAGCACCTCTCCCGGGACTCCCGAGCAGTTCTTC	CASSTSPGTPEQFF
TRBV27	TRBJ2-5	16	NA	TRBD2	TGTGCCAGCAGTCCGCAGGCTAGCGGGGGTGGAGAGACCCAGTACTTC	CASSPQASGGGETQYF
TRBV7-9	TRBJ2-5	16	NA	NA	TGTGCCAGCAGCTTAATAGGACAGTCCAACCCGGAGACCCAGTACTTC	CASSLIGQSNPETQYF
TRBV6-1	TRBJ1-2	13	NA	NA	TGTGCCAGCAGGAACAGGGTGGACTATGGCTACACCTTC	CASRNRVDYGYTF
TRBV27	TRBJ2-3	11	NA	NA	TGTGCCAGCAGTTCCGGGTATACGCAGTATTTT	CASSSGYTQYF
TRBV7-2	TRBJ2-7	14	NA	NA	TGTGCCAGCAGCTTAATACAGGCCTCCTACGAGCAGTACTTC	CASSLIQASYEQYF
TRBV7-6	TRBJ2-7	16	NA	TRBD2	TGTGCCAGCAGCTTAGGGTTTGGGACTAGCGGGTTTGAGCAGTACTTC	CASSLGFGTSGFEQYF
TRBV30	TRBJ2-7	12	NA	NA	TGTGCCTGGAGAGGGGGTCCCTACGAGCAGTACTTC	CAWRGGPYEQYF
TRBV2	TRBJ1-2	13	NA	NA	TGTGCCAGCATCACCCGACAGAACTATGGCTACACCTTC	CASITRQNYGYTF
TRBV5-4	TRBJ2-7	14	NA	NA	TGTGCCAGCAGCGGCGGGGTAGCCTCCTACGAGCAGTACTTC	CASSGGVASYEQYF
TRBV6-5	TRBJ2-7	15	NA	TRBD1	TGTGCCAGCAGTTATGGACAGGGCCGCGTCTACGAGCAGTACTTC	CASSYGQGRVYEQYF
TRBV28	TRBJ2-1	14	NA	NA	TGTGCCAGCAGTTTAGACGCGTCCTACAATGAGCAGTTCTTC	CASSLDASYNEQFF
TRBV29-1	TRBJ2-5	12	once	NA	TGCAGCGTTGTTCCCCCCCACGAGACCCAGTACTTC	CSVVPPHETQYF
TRBV7-9	TRBJ1-2	12	few	TRBD1	TGTGCCAGCGGACAGGGGAACTATGGCTACACCTTC	CASGQGNYGYTF
TRBV10-3	TRBJ2-7	13	NA	NA	TGTGCCATCAGTGATGCTGAACCCTACGAGCAGTACTTC	CAISDAEPYEQYF
TRBV29-1	TRBJ1-2	15	NA	TRBD1	TGCAGCGTTCCGGGACAGGGCCTTTGGTACTATGGCTACACCTTC	CSVPGQGLWYYGYTF
TRBV15	TRBJ1-4	15	NA	NA	TGTGCCACCAGCACCGTCGGATCGAATAATGAAAAACTGTTTTTT	CATSTVGSNNEKLFF
TRBV4-2	TRBJ2-2	19	NA	NA	TGTGCCAGCAGCCAAGTTAGTAGGGTGGCAGGTAGTAGCACCGGGGAGCTGTTTTTT	CASSQVSRVAGSSTGELFF
TRBV9	TRBJ1-5	13	NA	NA	TGTGCCAGCAGCGCAGGAGGGTTCCAACCCCAGCATTTT	CASSAGGFQPQHF